The 23 T cell receptor beta chains in this list originate from one sample, sequenced in a study of read filtering for tumor transcriptome and immune sequencing. This library used approximately 390 ng RNA and molecular barcoded adaptors spanning alpha/delta and beta/gamma chains. TCRdb itself ran the reads through MiXCR, one entry per CDR3 protein. The data contain around 130,000 distinct CDR3 sequences, about 13% of them singletons. The sequencing sample was made of a population of CD138-negative cells sorted from bone marrow. The receptor set was obtained from a donor at least 40 years old with multiple myeloma.

A word on this clonotype: A read error may explain this, as a much larger clone is one base away. The V call is TRBV19, the J call TRBJ2-1; 7 nucleotides line up with TRBD2. CDR3 length: 12 residues. The germline CDR1 and CDR2 sequences are LNHDA and SQIVND (reference sequence). The CDR3 is CTSSLTSHEQFF. For the CDR3, the DNA is TGTACCAGTAGCCTGACTAGCCATGAGCAGTTCTTC.

The sample holds many counts of this clonotype. J is TRBJ1-1 and V is TRBV4-3, with D uncertain. CDR1 is LGHNA and CDR2 is YSLEER in the germline V gene. V dropped 5 bases and J dropped 5 bases, with 12 bases sitting between them. The length of the CDR3 is 13 residues. The CDR3 nucleotides are TGCGCCAGCAGCGGGCAAACCGGGACTGAAGCTTTCTTT. Residues: CASSGQTGTEAFF.

This clonotype has only a few counts. V gene TRBV4-3 combines with J gene TRBJ1-3; D gene unclear. Looked up from germline, CDR1 is LGHNA and CDR2 is YSLEER. V was clipped by 0 bases and J by 5 bases, with 5 bases between them. The CDR3 extends over 13 amino acids. The CDR3 nucleotides read TGCGCCAGCAGCCAAGATATCAGAAACACCATATATTTT. It yields the protein CASSQDIRNTIYF.

In its sample, this clonotype was seen once. This may stem from a read error, because a much larger clone lies one nucleotide away. The chain couples TRBV7-8 to TRBJ2-1; D unclear. The germline V gene encodes CDR1 SGHVS and CDR2 FQNEAQ. The CDR3 is 17 residues long. CDR3 loop: CTSSLRSGESSYNEQFF. The DNA for the CDR3 is TGTACCAGCAGCTTACGATCTGGAGAGTCCTCCTACAATGAGCAGTTCTTC.

This clonotype was observed at least ten times. The chain uses TRBV7-8 and TRBJ2-7; 11 bases agree with TRBD2. The CDR3 loop spans 15 amino acids. The V segment lost 6 bases and the J segment 3 bases; nucleotides outside the gene matches: 7. Germline CDR1 SGHVS, CDR2 FQNEAQ. CDR3 DNA sequence: TGTGCCAGCAGTACACTAGCGGGAGCGCTCTACGAGCAGTACTTC. Translating it yields CASSTLAGALYEQYF.

This clonotype was counted at least ten times. The chain recombines TRBV20-1 with TRBJ2-1, with no clear D. V was cut by 1 base and J by 4 bases, with 14 bases left in between. The CDR3 covers 15 residues. Germline loops: CDR1 DFQATT, CDR2 SNEGSKA (reference sequence). The CDR3 region is CSARGANWGYNEQFF. The CDR3 nucleotides read TGCAGTGCTAGAGGGGCGAACTGGGGATACAATGAGCAGTTCTTC.

This clonotype was recorded at least ten times. The chain has TRBV20-1 and TRBJ1-5; 12 positions agree with TRBD1. The CDR3 is made up of 18 amino acids. V was clipped by 0 bases and J by 2 bases; unmatched bases: 8. The germline V gene encodes CDR1 DFQATT and CDR2 SNEGSKA (reference sequence). The DNA for the CDR3 is TGCAGTGCTAGAGACCGGGACAGGGGGCATATAGGCAATCAGCCCCAGCATTTT. It yields the protein CSARDRDRGHIGNQPQHF.

The CDR3 sequence is CASSCYRPGTGHNQPQHF. CDR3 in DNA: TGTGCCAGCAGTTGCTACCGTCCCGGGACAGGGCACAATCAGCCCCAGCATTTT. V is TRBV6-6 and J is TRBJ1-5, with TRBD1 identical over 9 bases. Germline trimming cut 4 bases from V and 3 bases from J; bases unmatched to any gene: 13. CDR1 is MNHNY and CDR2 is SVGAGI in the germline V gene (reference sequence). This CDR3 has 18 residues.

The chain links TRBV27 to TRBJ2-7; D is ambiguous. Germline CDR1 reads MNHEY; CDR2 reads SMNVEV (reference sequence). V was trimmed by 6 bases and J by 6 bases, leaving 6 bases between them. The CDR3 has 10 residues. DNA of the CDR3: TGTGCCAGCAGACCTGCCGAGCAGTACTTC. Protein sequence: CASRPAEQYF.

This clonotype was seen at least ten times. Since the CDR3 does not end with the conserved phenylalanine or tryptophan, this likely comes from a read error. The chain is built from TRBV7-2 and TRBJ2-1; 11 nucleotides match TRBD2. Germline CDR1 reads SGHTA; CDR2 reads FQGNSA. This CDR3 is built from 16 residues. V trimming: 4 bases; J trimming: 1 base; junction bases outside the gene matches: 3. CDR3 in amino acids: CASSWTSGRSYNEQFL. In DNA, the CDR3 is TGTGCCAGCAGCTGGACTAGCGGGCGATCCTACAATGAGCAGTTCCTC.

This clonotype was recorded many times. The chain has TRBV7-8 and TRBJ2-1, with 9 bases matching TRBD2. V trimming: 2 bases; J trimming: 4 bases; junction bases outside the gene matches: 3. The CDR3 length is 15 residues. Germline values: CDR1 SGHVS, CDR2 FQNEAQ. The CDR3 region has the DNA TGTGCCAGCAGCTTACTAGCGGGGCTTTACAATGAGCAGTTCTTC. Protein: CASSLLAGLYNEQFF.

This clonotype was detected only a few times. Its ends do not fully match the called genes, so a read error is possible. The CDR3 reads CATSRPGGNTEALF. CDR3 DNA: TGTGCCACCAGCAGACCAGGGGGGAACACTGAAGCTCTCTTT. The chain links TRBV15 to TRBJ1-1, with 7 bases that match TRBD1. The CDR3 has 14 residues. Germline loops: CDR1 LNHNV, CDR2 YYDKDF (reference sequence).

Of note for this clonotype: A much bigger clone sits one base away, suggesting this may be a read error. This chain connects TRBV6-1 to TRBJ2-3; TRBD2 might be the D (6 bases). The CDR3 is 13 amino acids. V lost 5 bases and J lost 10, with 16 bases in between. Germline V gives CDR1 MNHNS, CDR2 SASEGT. This CDR3 is CASSWGVGDAQYF. For the CDR3, the DNA is TGTGCCAGCAGTTGGGGGGTCGGGGATGCGCAGTATTTT.

This clonotype appeared many times. The V call is TRBV4-1, the J call TRBJ2-1, with D perhaps TRBD1 (6 bases). Germline values: CDR1 MGHRA, CDR2 YSYEKL. V lost 5 bases and J 9 bases, leaving 20 bases between the germline ends. The CDR3 has 15 amino acids. The CDR3 protein is CASSKIHGPRGEQFF. CDR3 DNA sequence: TGCGCCAGCAGCAAGATACACGGACCCAGGGGTGAGCAGTTCTTC.

Concerning this clonotype: A far larger clone is one nucleotide away, so this likely arose from a read error. This chain connects TRBV7-2 to TRBJ2-4, with 7 positions matching TRBD1. The length of the CDR3 is 15 residues. The ends lost 3 bases at V and 7 bases at J; junction bases unmatched: 9. Germline V gives CDR1 SGHTA, CDR2 FQGNSA. The CDR3 region is CASSFARGPLNIQYF. CDR3 nucleotide sequence: TGTGCCAGCAGCTTCGCTAGGGGGCCTTTGAACATTCAGTACTTC. Based on the CDR3 plus reference TRBV7-2 and TRBJ2-4, the full variable domain is GAGVSQSPSNKVTEKGKDVELRCDPISGHTALYWYRQSLGQGLEFLIYFQGNSAPDKSGLPSDRFSAERTGGSVSTLTIQRTQQEDSAVYLCASSFARGPLNIQYFGAGTRLSVL.

The chain is built from TRBV9 and TRBJ2-6; D remains unclear. CDR1 is SGDLS and CDR2 is YYNGEE in the germline V gene. Between the trimmed V and J ends, which lost 3 bases and 4 bases, there was a span of 11 bases. The CDR3 extends over 15 amino acids. This chain's CDR3 is CASSAWPRGANVLTF. As DNA, the CDR3 is TGTGCCAGCAGCGCTTGGCCCCGAGGGGCCAACGTCCTGACTTTC.

This clonotype was picked up a small number of times. The rearrangement joins TRBV19 to TRBJ2-5, with D unresolved. The CDR3 is 12 amino acids. Germline V gene sequence: CDR1 LNHDA, CDR2 SQIVND (reference sequence). Between the trimmed V and J ends, which lost 2 bases and 3 bases, there was a span of 4 bases. CDR3 protein: CASSIREETQYF. The CDR3 DNA is TGTGCCAGTAGTATAAGGGAAGAGACCCAGTACTTC.

This clonotype was seen at least ten times. This rearrangement joins TRBV12-3 or TRBV12-4 to TRBJ2-2; D call uncertain. V was shortened by 8 bases and J by 6 bases, with 13 bases between the two germline ends. The CDR3 is made up of 13 amino acids. The CDR3 sequence is CASWILGAGELFF. The CDR3, as DNA: TGTGCCAGCTGGATTTTGGGCGCCGGGGAGCTGTTTTTT.

The chain uses TRBV29-1 and TRBJ1-2; D is unresolved. There are 11 residues in the CDR3. Looked up from germline, CDR1 is SQVTM and CDR2 is ANQGSEA. V shed 3 bases and J shed 2 bases, with 4 bases lying between them. The CDR3 reads CSVDHNYGYTF. The CDR3 DNA reads as TGCAGCGTTGACCACAACTATGGCTACACCTTC.

A note on this clonotype: Being one base from a much bigger clone, this may be a read error. Since no conserved phenylalanine or tryptophan closes the CDR3, a read error is the likely cause. This rearrangement joins TRBV5-5 to TRBJ2-5; D is perhaps TRBD1 or TRBD2 (5 bases each). CDR1 SGHKS and CDR2 YYEKEE come from the germline V gene (reference sequence). Trimming left V 5 bases short and J 5 bases short, with 19 bases between. This CDR3 region has 15 residues. Here the CDR3 reads CASRTGRPDWETQYS. The CDR3, as DNA: TGTGCCAGCAGAACGGGACGGCCAGACTGGGAGACCCAGTACTCC.

Points on this clonotype: Here the CDR3 omits its conserved ending phenylalanine or tryptophan, so a read error is the likely source. The chain recombines TRBV20-1 with TRBJ1-1, with D maybe TRBD1 (6 bases). CDR1 DFQATT and CDR2 SNEGSKA come from the germline V gene (reference sequence). This CDR3 is 14 amino acids long. For the CDR3, the DNA is TGCAGTGCTAGTGCATGGCAGGGGCGTTCTGATGCTTTCCTT. This codes for CSASAWQGRSDAFL.

The sample holds many counts of this clonotype. This chain links TRBV29-1 with TRBJ2-7, with 8 nucleotides matching TRBD1. V shed 7 bases and J 3 bases; nucleotides not matched to a gene: 8. The CDR3 totals 13 residues. CDR1 is SQVTM and CDR2 is ANQGSEA in the germline V gene. DNA for the CDR3: TGCAGCGCCGCAGGGGGCCAAATCTACGAGCAGTACTTC. It encodes CSAAGGQIYEQYF.

This clonotype was observed at least ten times. The CDR3 protein is CAWSPGGGNEQFF. The CDR3 DNA sequence: TGTGCCTGGAGCCCCGGAGGAGGCAATGAGCAGTTCTTC. The chain uses TRBV30 and TRBJ2-1; maybe TRBD2 (5 bases). Between the trimmed V and J ends, which lost 3 bases and 6 bases, there was a span of 12 bases. The CDR3 totals 13 residues. Germline CDR1 reads GTSNPN; CDR2 reads SVGIG (reference sequence).